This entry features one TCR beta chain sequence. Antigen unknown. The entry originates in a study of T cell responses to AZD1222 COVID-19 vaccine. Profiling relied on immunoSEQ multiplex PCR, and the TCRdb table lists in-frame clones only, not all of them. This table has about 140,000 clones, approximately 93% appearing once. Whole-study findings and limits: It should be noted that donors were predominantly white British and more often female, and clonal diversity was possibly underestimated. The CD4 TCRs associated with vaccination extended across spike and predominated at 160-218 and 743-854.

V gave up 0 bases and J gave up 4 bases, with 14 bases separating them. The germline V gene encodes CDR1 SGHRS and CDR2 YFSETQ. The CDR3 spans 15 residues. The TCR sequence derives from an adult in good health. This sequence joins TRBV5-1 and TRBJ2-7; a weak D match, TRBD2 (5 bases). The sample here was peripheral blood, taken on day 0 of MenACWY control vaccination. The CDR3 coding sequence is TGCGCCAGCAGCTTGGTGGGCGGGTTCCCTTACGAGCAGTACTTC. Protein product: CASSLVGGFPYEQYF.